The clone carrying this T cell receptor beta chain was observed at least ten times. Active ophthalmopathy (CAS at least 3, NOSPECS at least 4), lasting under 3 months. CDR3 regions of TCR beta were amplified from RNA transcripts. Scientists carried out first-round RT-PCR using HTBI primers and then a second-round multiplex PCR. One entry per CDR3 protein results from TCRdb running MiXCR on the multiplex PCR reads. The sample holds about 700,000 distinct CDR3 sequences, about 40% seen once. This sample stems from a study of Graves' ophthalmopathy and Graves' hyperthyroidism. About the research overall: Peripheral blood (taken before any treatment) was collected at initial diagnosis.

The CDR3 has 13 residues. The V gene's germline CDR1 is SQVTM and CDR2 ANQGSEA. V was trimmed by 7 bases and J by 0 bases, leaving 10 bases between them. This TCR was recovered from an adult man with Graves' ophthalmopathy. Sequenced sample: peripheral blood. This chain connects TRBV29-1 to TRBJ1-3; possible D gene TRBD1, 5 bases. This CDR3 is CSAGTDSGNTIYF. The CDR3 coding sequence is TGCAGCGCCGGGACGGACTCTGGAAACACCATATATTTT. The whole variable domain, remainder taken from reference TRBV29-1 and TRBJ1-3, is SAVISQKPSRDICQRGTSLTIQCQVDSQVTMMFWYRQQPGQSLTLIATANQGSEATYESGFVIDKFPISRPNLTFSTLTVSNMSPEDSSIYLCSAGTDSGNTIYFGEGSWLTVV.